Shown below are 13 T cell receptor beta chains from a single sample sequenced in a study of prognosis after radiotherapy for stage I lung cancer. From genomic DNA, two-round multiplex PCR was used to amplify TCR beta CDR3. Specific primers for each TRBV and TRBJ gene were what first-round PCR used. TCRdb re-called the multiplex PCR reads through MiXCR, storing one row per CDR3 protein. The table shows 23,000 or so distinct CDR3 sequences, with around 36% occurring only once. This specimen consisted of PBMCs, obtained before or after stereotactic body radiation therapy (not recorded which). Receptors originate from a donor at least 50 years old with non-small cell lung cancer.

This clonotype was observed a few times. A much larger clonotype is one base distant, so this may be a read error. The chain joins TRBV11-3 to TRBJ1-3; D is unresolved. Looked up from germline, CDR1 is SGHNT and CDR2 is YENEEA. This CDR3 comprises 14 residues. The CDR3 sequence is CASSLPRSGSTIYF. The CDR3 DNA reads as TGTGCCAGCAGCTTACCTCGGTCTGGAAGCACCATATATTTT.

This clonotype was counted between two and nine times. The chain is built from TRBV20-1 and TRBJ2-1, with 7 bases aligning to TRBD2. The CDR3 sequence is 15 residues long. Trimming removed 1 base from V and 0 bases from J; junction bases left unmatched: 3. CDR1 and CDR2 (germline): DFQATT, SNEGSKA (reference sequence). CDR3 loop: CSARAAGNSYNEQFF. DNA of the CDR3: TGCAGTGCTAGAGCAGCGGGAAACTCCTACAATGAGCAGTTCTTC.

The rearrangement links TRBV28 to TRBJ2-3; 10 bases are shared with TRBD2. The germline V gene encodes CDR1 MDHEN and CDR2 SYDVKM. This CDR3 region has 14 residues. Trimming removed 5 bases from V and 6 bases from J; junction bases left unmatched: 5. CDR3 coding DNA: TGTGCCAGCAGTGAAGCGGGAGGGCGGGATACGCAGTATTTT. This translates into CASSEAGGRDTQYF.

Remarks on this clonotype: A far larger clone is off by one base, so a read error is likely. This CDR3 is missing its conserved last phenylalanine or tryptophan, likely due to a read error. This rearrangement joins TRBV20-1 to TRBJ2-1; D is perhaps TRBD1 (6 bases). Judging by the DNA end, TRBJ2-5 fits better; the J call may be wrong. The CDR3 contains 17 residues. Germline values: CDR1 DFQATT, CDR2 SNEGSKA (reference sequence). CDR3 loop: CSARSWGRTGLQETQYL. In nucleotides, the CDR3 is TGCAGTGCTAGGTCATGGGGGCGTACAGGTTTACAAGAGACCCAGTACCTC.

This clonotype appeared many times. The chain carries TRBV11-3 and TRBJ2-6; a weak D match, TRBD2 (6 bases). Germline V lookup: CDR1 SGHNT, CDR2 YENEEA. The CDR3 length is 20 residues. The ends were cut back, 6 bases at V and 3 bases at J, with 27 bases in the middle. CDR3: CASRGGGRGRGGGGANVLTF. In nucleotides, the CDR3 is TGTGCCAGCAGGGGGGGAGGTCGTGGGCGAGGTGGTGGTGGGGCCAACGTCCTGACTTTC.

The sample holds many counts of this clonotype. This chain uses TRBV6-1 with TRBJ2-5; 7 bases are a match to TRBD2. Looked up from germline, CDR1 is MNHNS and CDR2 is SASEGT. The CDR3 has 14 residues. J was trimmed by 2 bases and V by 7 bases; bases with no gene match: 7. The CDR3 spells CASKQGTTQETQYF. CDR3 DNA sequence: TGTGCCAGCAAACAAGGGACTACTCAAGAGACCCAGTACTTC.

This clonotype has at least ten counts. The rearrangement uses TRBV2 and TRBJ1-4; D is unclear. CDR3 length: 13 residues. V dropped 6 bases and J dropped 5 bases, with 10 bases sitting between them. Germline CDR1 SNHLY, CDR2 FYNNEI. The CDR3 reads CASSRSPNEKLFF. In DNA form, the CDR3 reads TGTGCCAGCAGCCGGTCTCCGAATGAAAAACTGTTTTTT.

This clonotype was counted a few times. This chain connects TRBV6-4 to TRBJ2-3, with D perhaps being TRBD1 or TRBD2 (5 bases each). The CDR3 is 13 residues long. V lost 5 bases and J 2 bases, leaving 8 bases between the germline ends. Germline V gene data show CDR1 as MRHNA and CDR2 as SNTAGT. CDR3 residues: CASSTGPTDTQYF. In DNA form, the CDR3 reads TGTGCCAGCAGTACGGGACCCACAGATACGCAGTATTTT.

The V call is TRBV28, the J call TRBJ2-7; 8 bases agree with TRBD2. Per the germline V gene, CDR1 is MDHEN and CDR2 is SYDVKM. Germline trimming cut 3 bases from V and 2 bases from J; bases unmatched to any gene: 3. CDR3 length: 14 amino acids. This chain's CDR3 is CASSFQAGAYEQYF. The DNA for the CDR3 is TGTGCCAGCAGTTTTCAAGCGGGGGCCTACGAGCAGTACTTC.

This clonotype has at least ten counts. The genes are TRBV10-2 and TRBJ1-2; TRBD1 matches at 8 bases. CDR3 length equals 12 residues. V shed 4 bases and J 6 bases; nucleotides not matched to a gene: 1. Germline CDR1 reads WSHSY; CDR2 reads SAAADI. CDR3 protein: CASSATGDGYTF. The CDR3 nucleotides are TGCGCCAGCAGTGCGACAGGGGATGGCTACACCTTC.

This clonotype has ten or more counts. The rearrangement joins TRBV19 to TRBJ2-3, with D perhaps assigned TRBD1 or TRBD2 (5 bases each). From germline, CDR1 is LNHDA and CDR2 SQIVND (reference sequence). The CDR3 is 16 residues long. V lost 6 bases, J lost 6 bases, and 22 bases lay in between. The CDR3 DNA follows: TGTGCCAGTAGCCCACTTGAGGGGAAAAAGGTTGATACGCAGTATTTT. Its protein is CASSPLEGKKVDTQYF.

This clonotype has at least ten counts. This rearrangement joins TRBV7-2 to TRBJ2-5; D may match TRBD1 or TRBD2 (6 bases each). This CDR3 comprises 16 residues. CDR1 and CDR2 (germline): SGHTA, FQGNSA. The V end was cut by 5 bases, the J end by 4 bases, with 20 bases between. CDR3 loop: CASSRSRGARGETQYF. CDR3 coding DNA: TGTGCCAGCAGCCGGTCTAGGGGGGCAAGGGGAGAGACCCAGTACTTC.

Comments on this clonotype: Just one base apart from a much larger clone, this may be a read error. The chain has TRBV6-1 and TRBJ2-7; D is uncertain. Germline V gives CDR1 MNHNS, CDR2 SASEGT. This CDR3 contains 12 residues. CDR3 region: CVDLGPVYEQYF. The CDR3 region has the DNA TGTGTAGACCTGGGCCCCGTCTACGAGCAGTACTTC.